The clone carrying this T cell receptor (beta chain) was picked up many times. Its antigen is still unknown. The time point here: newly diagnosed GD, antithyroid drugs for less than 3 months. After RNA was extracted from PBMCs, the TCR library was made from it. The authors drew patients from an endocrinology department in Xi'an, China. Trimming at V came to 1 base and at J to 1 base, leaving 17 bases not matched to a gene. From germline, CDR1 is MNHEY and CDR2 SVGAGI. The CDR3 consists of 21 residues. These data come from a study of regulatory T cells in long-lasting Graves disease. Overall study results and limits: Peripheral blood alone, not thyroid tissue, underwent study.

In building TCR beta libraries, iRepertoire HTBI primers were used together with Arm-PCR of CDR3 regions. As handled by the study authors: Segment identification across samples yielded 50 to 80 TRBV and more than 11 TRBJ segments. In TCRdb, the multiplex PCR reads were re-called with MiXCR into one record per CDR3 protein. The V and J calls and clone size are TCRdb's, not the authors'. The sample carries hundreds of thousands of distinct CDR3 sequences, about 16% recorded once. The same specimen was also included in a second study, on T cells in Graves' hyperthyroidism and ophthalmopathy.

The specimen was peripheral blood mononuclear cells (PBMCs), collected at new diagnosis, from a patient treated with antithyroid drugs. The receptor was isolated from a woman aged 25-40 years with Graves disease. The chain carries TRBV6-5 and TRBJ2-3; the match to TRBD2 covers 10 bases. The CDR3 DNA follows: TGTGCCAGCAGTTACTTCCGTCCCCGCAGGCTAGCGGGAGATGGCACAGATACGCAGTATTTT. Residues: CASSYFRPRRLAGDGTDTQYF.